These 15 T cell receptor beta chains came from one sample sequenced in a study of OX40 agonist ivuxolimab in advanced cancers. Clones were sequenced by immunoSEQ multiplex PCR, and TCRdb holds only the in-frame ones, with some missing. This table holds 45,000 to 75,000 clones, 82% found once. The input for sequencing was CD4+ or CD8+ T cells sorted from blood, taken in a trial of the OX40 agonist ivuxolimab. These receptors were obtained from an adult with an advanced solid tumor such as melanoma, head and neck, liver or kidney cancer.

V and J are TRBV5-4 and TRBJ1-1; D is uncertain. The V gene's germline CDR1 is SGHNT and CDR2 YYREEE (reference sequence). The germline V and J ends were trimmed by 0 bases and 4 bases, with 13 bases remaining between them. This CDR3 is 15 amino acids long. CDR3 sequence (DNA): TGTGCCAGCAGCTTGGCCAACAGACTTAGCACTGAAGCTTTCTTT. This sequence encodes CASSLANRLSTEAFF.

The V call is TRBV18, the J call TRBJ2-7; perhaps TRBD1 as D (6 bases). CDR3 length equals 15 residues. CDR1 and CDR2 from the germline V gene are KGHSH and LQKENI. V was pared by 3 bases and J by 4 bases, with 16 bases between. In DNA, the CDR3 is TGTGCCAGCTCACCTACGTACAGGGTGTCGTACGAGCAGTACTTC. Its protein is CASSPTYRVSYEQYF.

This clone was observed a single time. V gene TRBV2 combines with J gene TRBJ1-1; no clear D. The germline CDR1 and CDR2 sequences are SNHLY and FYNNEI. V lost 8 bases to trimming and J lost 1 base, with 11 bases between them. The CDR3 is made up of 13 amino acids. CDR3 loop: CASRLERNTEAFF. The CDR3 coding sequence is TGTGCCAGCCGGTTGGAGAGGAACACTGAAGCTTTCTTT.

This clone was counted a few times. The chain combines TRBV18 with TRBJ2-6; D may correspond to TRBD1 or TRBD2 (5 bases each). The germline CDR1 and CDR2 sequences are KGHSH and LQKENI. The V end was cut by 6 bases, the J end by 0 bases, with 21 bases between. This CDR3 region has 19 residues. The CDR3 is CASSPQLGTRSSGANVLTF. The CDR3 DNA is TGTGCCAGCTCTCCTCAACTCGGGACGCGCAGCTCTGGGGCCAACGTCCTGACTTTC.

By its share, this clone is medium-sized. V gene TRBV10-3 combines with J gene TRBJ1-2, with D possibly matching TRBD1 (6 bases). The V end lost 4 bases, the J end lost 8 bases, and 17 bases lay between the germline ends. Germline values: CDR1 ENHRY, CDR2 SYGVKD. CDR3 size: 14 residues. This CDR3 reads CAISADPRGGGYTF. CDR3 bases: TGTGCCATCAGTGCCGACCCGAGAGGGGGGGGCTACACCTTC.

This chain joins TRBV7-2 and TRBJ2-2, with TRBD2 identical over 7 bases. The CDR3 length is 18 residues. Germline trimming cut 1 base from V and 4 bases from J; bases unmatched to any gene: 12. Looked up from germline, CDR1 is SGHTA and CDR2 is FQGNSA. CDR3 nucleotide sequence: TGTGCCAGCAGCTTAGTGCCCAGCGGGGCCCTCGGCACCGGGGAGCTGTTTTTT. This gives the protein CASSLVPSGALGTGELFF.

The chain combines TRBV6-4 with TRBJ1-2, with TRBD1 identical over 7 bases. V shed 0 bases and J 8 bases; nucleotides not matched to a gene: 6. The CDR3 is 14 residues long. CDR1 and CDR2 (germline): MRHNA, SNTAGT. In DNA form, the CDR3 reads TGTGCCAGCAGTGACTCGAGCACAGGGGCCGGCTACACCTTC. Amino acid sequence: CASSDSSTGAGYTF.

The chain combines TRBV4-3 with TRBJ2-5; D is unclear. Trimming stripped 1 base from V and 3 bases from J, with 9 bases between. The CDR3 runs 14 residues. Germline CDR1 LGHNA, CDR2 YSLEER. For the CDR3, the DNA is TGCGCCAGCAGCCAAGTAATTATCGAAGAGACCCAGTACTTC. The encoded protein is CASSQVIIEETQYF.

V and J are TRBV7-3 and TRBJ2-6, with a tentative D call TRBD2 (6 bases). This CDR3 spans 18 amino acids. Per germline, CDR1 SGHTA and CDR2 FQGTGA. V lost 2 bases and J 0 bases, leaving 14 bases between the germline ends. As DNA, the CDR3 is TGTGCCAGCAGCTTAGGGAGGAGAGGTTTCTCTGGGGCCAACGTCCTGACTTTC. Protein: CASSLGRRGFSGANVLTF.

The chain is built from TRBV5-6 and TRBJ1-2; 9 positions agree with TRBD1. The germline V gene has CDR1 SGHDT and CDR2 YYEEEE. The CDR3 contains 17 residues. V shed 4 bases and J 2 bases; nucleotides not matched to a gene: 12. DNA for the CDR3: TGTGCCAGCAGCCCGGGGCAGACAGGGGGATTAAACTATGGCTACACCTTC. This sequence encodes CASSPGQTGGLNYGYTF.

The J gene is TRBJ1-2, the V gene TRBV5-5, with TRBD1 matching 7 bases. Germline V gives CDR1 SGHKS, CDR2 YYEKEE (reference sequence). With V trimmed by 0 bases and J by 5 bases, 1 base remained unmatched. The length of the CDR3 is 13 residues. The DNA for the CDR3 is TGTGCCAGCAGCTTGGAACAGGGGTATGGCTACACCTTC. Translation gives CASSLEQGYGYTF. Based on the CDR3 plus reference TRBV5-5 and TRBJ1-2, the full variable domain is DAGVTQSPTHLIKTRGQQVTLRCSPISGHKSVSWYQQVLGQGPQFIFQYYEKEERGRGNFPDRFSARQFPNYSSELNVNALLLGDSALYLCASSLEQGYGYTFGSGTRLTVV.

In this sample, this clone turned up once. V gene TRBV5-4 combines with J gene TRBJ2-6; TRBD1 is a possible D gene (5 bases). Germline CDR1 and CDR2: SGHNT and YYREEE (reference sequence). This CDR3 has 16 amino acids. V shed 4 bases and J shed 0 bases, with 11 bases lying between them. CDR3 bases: TGTGCCAGCAGCCGATACAGGAACTCTGGGGCCAACGTCCTGACTTTC. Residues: CASSRYRNSGANVLTF.

In DNA form, the CDR3 reads TGTGCCTGGAGTGTAACAGCCAGCGCGGATGGCTACACCTTC. Translated, it gives CAWSVTASADGYTF. The rearrangement links TRBV30 to TRBJ1-2; D not certain. This CDR3 contains 14 residues. Per the germline V gene, CDR1 is GTSNPN and CDR2 is SVGIG (reference sequence). Between the trimmed V and J ends, which lost 0 bases and 6 bases, there was a span of 14 bases.

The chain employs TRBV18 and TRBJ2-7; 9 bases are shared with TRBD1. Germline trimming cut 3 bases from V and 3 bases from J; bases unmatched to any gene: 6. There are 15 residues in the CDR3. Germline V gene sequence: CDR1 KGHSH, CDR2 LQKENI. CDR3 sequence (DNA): TGTGCCAGCTCACCTCCGGGACAGGGTAGCTACGAGCAGTACTTC. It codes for CASSPPGQGSYEQYF.

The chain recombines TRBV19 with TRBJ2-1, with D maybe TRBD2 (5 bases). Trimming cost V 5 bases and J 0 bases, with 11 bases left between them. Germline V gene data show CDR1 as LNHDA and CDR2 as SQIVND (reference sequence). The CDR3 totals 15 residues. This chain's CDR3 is CASSVGLLSYNEQFF. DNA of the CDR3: TGTGCCAGTAGTGTCGGACTTCTCTCCTACAATGAGCAGTTCTTC.